These 32 T cell receptor beta chains originate from one sample sequenced in a study of blood T cell repertoires in COVID-19. Generated by immunoSEQ multiplex PCR, the TCRdb table keeps only in-frame clones and is missing some. The sample shows some 200,000 clones, approximately 90% of them seen only once. The sample comprised PBMCs or T cells enriched from blood (not recorded which). Receptors were obtained from a woman in her thirties who had recovered from COVID-19.

The rearrangement links TRBV4-2 to TRBJ1-2, with D unresolved. The germline V gene has CDR1 LGHNA and CDR2 YNFKEQ. This CDR3 spans 13 amino acids. The ends were cut back, 1 base at V and 5 bases at J, with 8 bases in the middle. The CDR3 sequence is CASSQGTEYGYTF. The CDR3 nucleotides are TGTGCCAGCAGCCAAGGAACGGAGTATGGCTACACCTTC.

This clone was seen just once. The chain carries TRBV10-3 and TRBJ1-4, with 9 positions matching TRBD1. V was clipped by 2 bases and J by 8 bases; unmatched bases: 3. CDR1 and CDR2 (germline): ENHRY, SYGVKD. CDR3 length: 14 residues. The CDR3 protein is CAISEGQGREKLFF. Here the CDR3 DNA reads TGTGCCATCAGTGAGGGACAGGGGCGCGAAAAACTGTTTTTT.

V is TRBV19 and J is TRBJ1-4, with a tentative D call TRBD1 (6 bases). CDR1 is LNHDA and CDR2 is SQIVND in the germline V gene (reference sequence). The germline V and J ends were trimmed by 4 bases and 7 bases, with 16 bases remaining between them. The CDR3 sequence is 15 residues long. CDR3 in DNA: TGTGCCAGTAGTACCCTCCAGGGGCAAGGTGAAAAACTGTTTTTT. It yields the protein CASSTLQGQGEKLFF.

The V call is TRBV2, the J call TRBJ2-3; 12 bases are shared with TRBD2. The CDR3 is 16 residues long. The V and J ends lost 8 bases and 0 bases, in that order; junction bases with no gene match: 6. Looked up from germline, CDR1 is SNHLY and CDR2 is FYNNEI. CDR3 nucleotides: TGTGCCAGCTCTAGCGGGGGGGTCTTGAGCACAGATACGCAGTATTTT. This gives the protein CASSSGGVLSTDTQYF.

J is TRBJ1-5 and V is TRBV27; 8 bases agree with TRBD1. Germline loops: CDR1 MNHEY, CDR2 SMNVEV (reference sequence). With 5 bases clipped from V and 6 bases from J, the junction kept 6 bases outside the gene matches. The CDR3 has 14 residues. This CDR3 reads CASSDTGGTQPQHF. CDR3 DNA: TGTGCCAGCAGTGACACAGGGGGTACTCAGCCCCAGCATTTT.

The rearrangement links TRBV12-3 or TRBV12-4 to TRBJ1-2, with no clear D. The CDR3 has 13 residues. Trimming took 3 bases from V and 2 from J, leaving 7 bases between them. The CDR3 bases are TGTGCCAGCAGTTTGAATGCGAACTATGGCTACACCTTC. Its protein is CASSLNANYGYTF.

V is TRBV4-3 and J is TRBJ2-3; TRBD2 agrees at 7 bases. Germline CDR1 is LGHNA and CDR2 is YSLEER. The CDR3 contains 16 residues. Unmatched junction bases numbered 10, after V lost 5 bases and J lost 2 bases. The chain's CDR3 is CASSTWGGAPTDTQYF. Written as DNA, the CDR3 is TGCGCCAGCAGCACTTGGGGGGGAGCTCCCACAGATACGCAGTATTTT.

The chain has TRBV4-3 and TRBJ2-1; 11 positions match TRBD2. V gave up 4 bases and J gave up 7 bases; unmatched junction bases: 6. The V gene's germline CDR1 is LGHNA and CDR2 YSLEER. The CDR3 has 15 amino acids. The CDR3: CASSLTSGRQNEQFF. The CDR3 DNA follows: TGCGCCAGCAGCCTCACTAGCGGGAGACAGAATGAGCAGTTCTTC.

Regarding this clone: A read error may account for a junction end that differs from germline. The rearrangement links TRBV5-1 to TRBJ2-1; 9 bases align to TRBD2. CDR3 length equals 12 residues. Germline V gene lookup returns CDR1 SGHRS and CDR2 YFSETQ. The CDR3 DNA sequence: TGCGCCAGCAATCTGGCGGGAGGGCCGATTGTCTTC. It yields the protein CASNLAGGPIVF.

Only one count was recorded for this clone. The chain has TRBV28 and TRBJ1-2; no clear D. CDR1 is MDHEN and CDR2 is SYDVKM in the germline V gene. V lost 2 bases to trimming and J lost 2 bases, with 6 bases between them. The CDR3 is 13 residues long. CDR3 sequence reads: CASSLGQNYGYTF. In nucleotides, the CDR3 is TGTGCCAGCAGTTTAGGGCAGAACTATGGCTACACCTTC.

CDR3 coding DNA: TGTGCCAGTAGTCTTTGGACAGGTAACACTGAAGCTTTCTTT. It codes for CASSLWTGNTEAFF. The V and J genes are TRBV19 and TRBJ1-1, with 7 positions matching TRBD1. The CDR3 consists of 14 residues. V was clipped by 5 bases and J by 2 bases; unmatched bases: 5. Germline V CDR1 and CDR2: LNHDA, SQIVND (reference sequence).

The CDR3 reads CATSQGYEQYF. The DNA of the CDR3 is TGTGCCACCAGCCAGGGGTACGAGCAGTACTTC. The rearrangement uses TRBV24-1 and TRBJ2-7, with TRBD1 as a possible D gene (6 bases). The CDR3 has 11 amino acids. Trimming shortened V by 7 bases and J by 4 bases, and 7 bases separated the two germline ends. Germline values: CDR1 KGHDR, CDR2 SFDVKD.

The chain employs TRBV18 and TRBJ1-1; TRBD1 aligns across 10 bases. Germline V lookup: CDR1 KGHSH, CDR2 LQKENI. The CDR3 contains 16 residues. J gave up 6 bases and V 2 bases, and 9 bases lay outside the gene matches. CDR3 protein: CASSPTVDRGRAEAFF. The CDR3 nucleotides are TGTGCCAGCTCACCAACGGTCGACAGGGGGCGAGCTGAAGCTTTCTTT.

This clone appeared once. This chain connects TRBV7-2 to TRBJ1-5; 8 bases agree with TRBD1. The CDR3 has 15 residues. Trimming took 4 bases from V and 0 from J; bases not matched to a gene: 2. Germline lookup yields CDR1 SGHTA and CDR2 FQGNSA. The CDR3 DNA reads as TGTGCCAGCAGCTCAGGGGGCAATAGCAATCAGCCCCAGCATTTT. Translation: CASSSGGNSNQPQHF. The variable domain in full, completed from reference TRBV7-2 and TRBJ1-5, reads GAGVSQSPSNKVTEKGKDVELRCDPISGHTALYWYRQSLGQGLEFLIYFQGNSAPDKSGLPSDRFSAERTGGSVSTLTIQRTQQEDSAVYLCASSSGGNSNQPQHFGDGTRLSIL.

This clone came up a few times. J is TRBJ2-7 and V is TRBV7-6; 11 nucleotides agree with TRBD2. Trimming took 4 bases from V and 2 from J; bases not matched to a gene: 4. The CDR3 loop spans 15 amino acids. CDR1 is SGHVS and CDR2 is FNYEAQ in the germline V gene. In nucleotides, the CDR3 is TGTGCCAGCAGCTCCTTAGCGGGGGGGCCCTACGAGCAGTACTTC. It encodes CASSSLAGGPYEQYF.

This clone was recorded once. V gene TRBV6-6 combines with J gene TRBJ1-1; tentative D call: TRBD1 (5 bases). The CDR3 totals 14 residues. Germline assignment: CDR1 MNHNY and CDR2 SVGAGI (reference sequence). Trimming cost V 0 bases and J 5 bases, with 10 bases left between them. The CDR3 region is CASSYSGVGTEAFF. In nucleotides, the CDR3 is TGTGCCAGCAGTTACTCAGGGGTTGGGACTGAAGCTTTCTTT.

This clone has a count of ten or more. The chain is built from TRBV9 and TRBJ2-3; no reliable D call. Per the germline V gene, CDR1 is SGDLS and CDR2 is YYNGEE. Trimming took off 0 bases at V and 6 bases at J, with 8 bases between the two ends. The CDR3 has 13 amino acids. The CDR3 protein is CASSVDYTDTQYF. CDR3 bases: TGTGCCAGCAGCGTAGACTATACGGATACGCAGTATTTT. Together with reference TRBV9 and TRBJ2-3, the CDR3 gives the full variable domain: DSGVTQTPKHLITATGQRVTLRCSPRSGDLSVYWYQQSLDQGLQFLIQYYNGEERAKGNILERFSAQQFPDLHSELNLSSLELGDSALYFCASSVDYTDTQYFGPGTRLTVL.

The count of this clone is one. The chain employs TRBV25-1 and TRBJ1-5, with 8 bases fitting TRBD1. The germline V gene encodes CDR1 MGHDK and CDR2 SYGVNS. The CDR3 is made up of 16 amino acids. Trimming cost V 2 bases and J 3 bases; bases outside gene matches: 6. The CDR3 is CASSEARQGHNQPQHF. Here the CDR3 DNA reads TGTGCCAGCAGTGAAGCGAGACAGGGGCACAATCAGCCCCAGCATTTT.

The V and J genes are TRBV19 and TRBJ2-1, with TRBD1 matching over 12 bases. The CDR3 sequence is 15 residues long. Trimming took 3 bases from V and 8 from J; bases not matched to a gene: 5. CDR1 and CDR2 from the germline V gene are LNHDA and SQIVND (reference sequence). CDR3 DNA: TGTGCCAGTAGTATGGTGGGGACAGGGGGCTATGAGCAGTTCTTC. Translating it yields CASSMVGTGGYEQFF.

This clone was observed a few times. CDR3 sequence: CASSLVDFYYEQYF. The CDR3 DNA is TGTGCCAGCAGCTTAGTCGACTTTTACTACGAGCAGTACTTC. The chain uses TRBV7-9 and TRBJ2-7; no firm D call. V lost 1 base and J lost 3, with 10 bases in between. Germline loops: CDR1 SEHNR, CDR2 FQNEAQ (reference sequence). CDR3 length: 14 residues.

The chain links TRBV5-4 to TRBJ2-5; TRBD1 agrees at 8 bases. The CDR3 is 15 residues long. Losses at the gene ends were 3 bases for V and 4 bases for J; bases not matched to a gene: 8. Germline V gene sequence: CDR1 SGHNT, CDR2 YYREEE (reference sequence). The CDR3 is CASSSTDRVGETQYF. DNA for the CDR3: TGTGCCAGCAGCTCCACGGACAGGGTAGGAGAGACCCAGTACTTC.

The rearrangement uses TRBV7-6 and TRBJ1-1; the match to TRBD1 covers 11 bases. V lost 4 bases and J lost 5; bases outside the gene matches: 9. The germline CDR1 and CDR2 sequences are SGHVS and FNYEAQ. The CDR3 spans 16 residues. This CDR3 is CASSSGQGAGETEAFF. The CDR3 nucleotides are TGTGCCAGCAGCTCCGGACAGGGGGCAGGGGAAACTGAAGCTTTCTTT.

The gene calls are TRBV4-3 and TRBJ2-6; D ambiguous. The germline gives CDR1 LGHNA, CDR2 YSLEER. The length of the CDR3 is 15 residues. V lost 0 bases to trimming and J lost 0 bases, with 3 bases between them. The CDR3 protein is CASSQDSSGANVLTF. The CDR3 bases are TGCGCCAGCAGCCAAGACAGCTCTGGGGCCAACGTCCTGACTTTC.

The chain couples TRBV19 to TRBJ2-7, with 7 bases that match TRBD1. The germline gives CDR1 LNHDA, CDR2 SQIVND (reference sequence). CDR3 length equals 11 residues. V was pared by 10 bases and J by 6 bases, with 6 bases of the junction left unmatched. CDR3 sequence reads: CATSTGLEQYF. The CDR3 nucleotides read TGTGCCACCTCGACAGGGCTCGAGCAGTACTTC.

The CDR3 sequence is CASSLDLDRGEAFF. The CDR3 bases are TGTGCCAGCAGCTTAGATTTGGACAGGGGGGAGGCTTTCTTT. The chain carries TRBV7-9 and TRBJ1-1; 10 nucleotides match TRBD1. CDR3 length: 14 amino acids. J lost 11 bases, V lost 1 base, and 7 bases had no gene match. Germline V gene data show CDR1 as SEHNR and CDR2 as FQNEAQ (reference sequence).

This clone was observed once. The genes are TRBV12-5 and TRBJ1-2; D possibly corresponds to TRBD1 (5 bases). With 0 bases removed from V and 4 bases from J, the gap between germline ends came to 12 bases. Germline V CDR1 and CDR2: LGHNT, FRNRAP. The CDR3 is 15 residues long. Here the CDR3 DNA reads TGTGCTAGTGGTTTGGTACTCTGGGGGGGCTATGGCTACACCTTC. Encoded protein: CASGLVLWGGYGYTF.

The chain recombines TRBV4-2 with TRBJ1-1; D gene unclear. The CDR3 has 15 residues. Trimming took off 4 bases at V and 1 base at J, with 13 bases between the two ends. Germline-derived CDR1 and CDR2 are LGHNA and YNFKEQ. The CDR3, as DNA: TGTGCCAGCAGCCTCCTAAGTGCGGCGAACACTGAAGCTTTCTTT. Its protein is CASSLLSAANTEAFF.

The chain uses TRBV10-3 and TRBJ1-4; TRBD1 matches at 10 bases. The CDR3 runs 17 residues. Per germline, CDR1 ENHRY and CDR2 SYGVKD. V shed 3 bases, J shed 7 bases, and the junction held 11 bases outside the gene matches. CDR3 sequence reads: CAISDSRQGADGEKLFF. The CDR3 DNA reads TGTGCCATCAGTGATTCCCGACAGGGGGCGGACGGTGAAAAACTGTTTTTT.

The V and J genes are TRBV19 and TRBJ1-1, with D possibly matching TRBD1 (5 bases). Germline V CDR1 and CDR2: LNHDA, SQIVND (reference sequence). The CDR3 extends over 15 amino acids. Trimming removed 5 bases from V and 3 bases from J, with 16 bases in between. CDR3 region: CASSPSKGTYTEAFF. As DNA, the CDR3 is TGTGCCAGTAGTCCCTCTAAGGGGACTTACACTGAAGCTTTCTTT.

The chain has TRBV4-1 and TRBJ2-5, with TRBD2 identical over 12 bases. The CDR3 has 16 amino acids. The V gene end was trimmed by 2 bases and the J gene end by 2 bases; junction bases not matched to a gene: 3. Per the germline V gene, CDR1 is MGHRA and CDR2 is YSYEKL. This CDR3 reads CASSQTSGGSQETQYF. In nucleotides, the CDR3 is TGCGCCAGCAGCCAAACTAGCGGGGGGTCTCAAGAGACCCAGTACTTC.

CDR3 in amino acids: CASSTATGSTDTQYF. The CDR3 coding sequence is TGTGCCAGCTCAACCGCAACAGGGAGCACAGATACGCAGTATTTT. This sequence joins TRBV18 and TRBJ2-3, with D perhaps matching TRBD1 (6 bases). The CDR3 totals 15 residues. Germline lookup yields CDR1 KGHSH and CDR2 LQKENI. V was shortened by 5 bases and J by 0 bases, with 12 bases between the two germline ends.

The chain recombines TRBV5-4 with TRBJ2-3, with 15 bases aligning to TRBD2. The CDR3 runs 17 residues. The J segment lost 6 bases and the V segment lost 4 bases, leaving 9 bases of the junction unmatched. Germline CDR1 SGHNT, CDR2 YYREEE (reference sequence). The CDR3 loop is CASSGGLAGGQGDTQYF. Here the CDR3 DNA reads TGTGCCAGCAGCGGGGGACTAGCGGGGGGCCAGGGGGATACGCAGTATTTT.